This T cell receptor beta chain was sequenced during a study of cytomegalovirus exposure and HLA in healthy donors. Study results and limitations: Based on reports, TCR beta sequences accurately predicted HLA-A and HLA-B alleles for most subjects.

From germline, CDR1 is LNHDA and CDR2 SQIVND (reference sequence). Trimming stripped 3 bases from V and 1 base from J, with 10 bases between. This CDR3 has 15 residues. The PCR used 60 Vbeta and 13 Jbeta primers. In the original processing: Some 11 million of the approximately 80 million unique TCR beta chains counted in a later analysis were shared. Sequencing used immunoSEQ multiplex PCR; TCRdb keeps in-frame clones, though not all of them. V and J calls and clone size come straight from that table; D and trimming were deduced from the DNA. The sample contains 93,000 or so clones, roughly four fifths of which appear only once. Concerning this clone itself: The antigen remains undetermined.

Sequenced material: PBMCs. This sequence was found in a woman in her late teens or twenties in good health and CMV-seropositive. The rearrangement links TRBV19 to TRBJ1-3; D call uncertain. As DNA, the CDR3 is TGTGCCAGTAGTATTATCTCGGGGTCTGGAAACACCATATATTTT. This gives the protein CASSIISGSGNTIYF. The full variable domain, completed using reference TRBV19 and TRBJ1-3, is DGGITQSPKYLFRKEGQNVTLSCEQNLNHDAMYWYRQDPGQGLRLIYYSQIVNDFQKGDIAEGYSVSREKKESFPLTVTSAQKNPTAFYLCASSIISGSGNTIYFGEGSWLTVV.